This T cell receptor (beta chain) emerged from a study of graft-versus-host responses after intestinal transplantation. The study, taken as a whole, reports: Recipient-marrow GvH clones were detected, some having first appeared in ileum or blood.

This table comes from immunoSEQ multiplex PCR, and its TCRdb copy is limited to in-frame clones, with some not included. Of fewer than 80,000 clones in the sample, around nine tenths were seen once. Comments on this clone: Its matching antigen is unknown.

The CDR3 consists of 21 residues. Germline CDR1 reads SGHRS; CDR2 reads YFSETQ. V gave up 2 bases and J gave up 2 bases, with 31 bases separating them. Here the sequenced sample was unstimulated CD8+ T cells sorted from spleen or lymph node cells, taken before transplant. The sequence came from a human donor who was the organ donor for an intestinal transplant. The chain recombines TRBV5-1 with TRBJ2-5; weak D call: TRBD2 (6 bases). The CDR3 region is CASSLRPQIGEDLIQQETQYF. As DNA, the CDR3 is TGCGCCAGCAGCTTACGCCCCCAGATAGGGGAGGACTTAATACAGCAAGAGACCCAGTACTTC.